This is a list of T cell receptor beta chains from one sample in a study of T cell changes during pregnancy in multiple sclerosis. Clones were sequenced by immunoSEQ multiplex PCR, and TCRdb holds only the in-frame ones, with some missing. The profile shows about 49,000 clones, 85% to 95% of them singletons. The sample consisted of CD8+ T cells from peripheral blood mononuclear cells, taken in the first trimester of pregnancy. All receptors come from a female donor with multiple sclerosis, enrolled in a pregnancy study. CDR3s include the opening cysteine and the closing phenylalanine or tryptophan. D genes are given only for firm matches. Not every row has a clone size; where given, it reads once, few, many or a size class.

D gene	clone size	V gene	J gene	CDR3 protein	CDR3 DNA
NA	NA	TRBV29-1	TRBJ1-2	CSVERGGESGYTF	TGCAGCGTTGAAAGGGGAGGGGAGAGCGGCTACACCTTC
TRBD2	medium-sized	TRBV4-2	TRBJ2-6	CASSQEVAGGPSGANVLTF	TGTGCCAGCAGCCAAGAAGTAGCGGGAGGCCCTTCTGGGGCCAACGTCCTGACTTTC
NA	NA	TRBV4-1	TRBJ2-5	CASSQGGGETQYF	TGCGCCAGCAGCCAAGGGGGCGGTGAGACCCAGTACTTC
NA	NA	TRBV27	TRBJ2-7	CASSFGPRDYEQYF	TGTGCCAGCAGTTTTGGACCGCGGGACTACGAGCAGTACTTC
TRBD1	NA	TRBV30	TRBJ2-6	CAGGQAGANVLTF	TGTGCCGGAGGACAGGCTGGGGCCAACGTCCTGACTTTC
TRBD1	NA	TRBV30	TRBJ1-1	CAWSPNRGRKTEAFF	TGTGCCTGGAGTCCAAACAGGGGGCGAAAAACTGAAGCTTTCTTT
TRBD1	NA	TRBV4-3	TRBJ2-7	CASSPATGSYEQYF	TGCGCCAGCAGCCCAGCGACAGGGTCCTACGAGCAGTACTTC
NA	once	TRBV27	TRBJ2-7	CASSPAGGSGYEQYF	TGTGCCAGCAGTCCGGCAGGCGGGTCCGGATACGAGCAGTACTTC
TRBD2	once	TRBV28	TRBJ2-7	CASSLSLGTSGIGYEQYF	TGTGCCAGCAGTTTATCCCTCGGGACTAGCGGGATCGGCTACGAGCAGTACTTC
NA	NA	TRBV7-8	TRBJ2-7	CASSLGRAYEQYF	TGTGCCAGCAGCTTAGGTCGGGCCTACGAGCAGTACTTC
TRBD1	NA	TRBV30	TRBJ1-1	CAWSGGQGAFGTGEAFF	TGTGCCTGGAGTGGGGGACAGGGGGCTTTTGGAACGGGTGAAGCTTTCTTT
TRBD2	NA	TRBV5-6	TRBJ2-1	CASSPSGYSYNEQFF	TGTGCCAGCAGCCCTAGCGGGTACTCCTACAATGAGCAGTTCTTC
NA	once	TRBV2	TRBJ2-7	CASSDVLADFYEQYF	TGTGCCAGCAGTGACGTCCTAGCCGATTTCTACGAGCAGTACTTC
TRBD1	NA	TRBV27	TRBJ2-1	CASSFAGGAHNEQFF	TGTGCCAGCAGTTTCGCAGGGGGCGCCCACAATGAGCAGTTCTTC
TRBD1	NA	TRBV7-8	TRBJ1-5	CASSSFGQGAIISNQPQHF	TGTGCCAGCAGCTCCTTCGGACAGGGGGCCATAATTAGCAATCAGCCCCAGCATTTT
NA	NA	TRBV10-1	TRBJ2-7	CASSDMSEQYF	TGCGCCAGCAGTGATATGAGCGAGCAGTACTTC
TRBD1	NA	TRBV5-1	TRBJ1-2	CASSLGQGVNDGYTF	TGCGCCAGCAGCTTGGGTCAGGGGGTCAATGATGGCTACACCTTC
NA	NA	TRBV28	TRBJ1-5	CASSYRVGTNQPQHF	TGTGCCAGCAGTTACAGGGTAGGGACCAATCAGCCCCAGCATTTT
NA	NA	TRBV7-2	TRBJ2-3	CASSPNRDSGLDTQYF	TGTGCCAGCAGCCCTAACCGGGACAGCGGGTTAGATACGCAGTATTTT
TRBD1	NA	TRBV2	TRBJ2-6	CASSVTLPGQGILAGANVLTF	TGTGCCAGCAGTGTAACCCTACCGGGACAGGGGATCCTAGCTGGGGCCAACGTCCTGACTTTC
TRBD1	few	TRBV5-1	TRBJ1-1	CASSSTGGRGNTEAFF	TGCGCCAGCAGCTCCACAGGGGGACGGGGGAACACTGAAGCTTTCTTT
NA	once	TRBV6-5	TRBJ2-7	CASSSWETPYEQYF	TGTGCCAGCAGTTCCTGGGAGACACCCTACGAGCAGTACTTC
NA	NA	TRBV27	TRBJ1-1	CASSGRMNTEAFF	TGTGCCAGCAGCGGCAGGATGAACACTGAAGCTTTCTTT
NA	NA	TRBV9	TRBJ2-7	CASSVAQGSYEQYF	TGTGCCAGCAGCGTAGCTCAGGGGTCCTACGAGCAGTACTTC
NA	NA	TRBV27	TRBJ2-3	CASSLTVTDTQYF	TGTGCCAGCAGTTTAACAGTCACAGATACGCAGTATTTT
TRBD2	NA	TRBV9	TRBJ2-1	CASGGLAGINEQFF	TGTGCCTCCGGTGGACTAGCGGGGATTAATGAGCAGTTCTTC
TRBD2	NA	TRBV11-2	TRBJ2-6	CASSLEAGLGANVLTF	TGTGCCAGCAGCTTAGAAGCGGGGCTGGGGGCCAACGTCCTGACTTTC
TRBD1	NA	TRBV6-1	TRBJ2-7	CASSWTGVFYEQYF	TGTGCCAGCAGTTGGACAGGGGTTTTTTACGAGCAGTACTTC
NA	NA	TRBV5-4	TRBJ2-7	CASSFTGAASEQYF	TGTGCCAGCAGCTTCACGGGAGCCGCCAGCGAGCAGTACTTC
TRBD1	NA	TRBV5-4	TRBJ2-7	CASSNRRQGVSYEQYF	TGTGCCAGCAGCAACCGTAGACAGGGTGTCTCCTACGAGCAGTACTTC
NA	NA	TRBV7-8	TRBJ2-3	CASSSPGGKNTDTQYF	TGTGCCAGCAGCTCCCCCGGGGGTAAGAACACAGATACGCAGTATTTT
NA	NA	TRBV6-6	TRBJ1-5	CASSYTNSNQPQHF	TGTGCCAGCAGTTACACAAATAGCAATCAGCCCCAGCATTTT
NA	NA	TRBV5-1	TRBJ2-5	CASSDRGQETQYF	TGCGCCAGCAGCGACCGGGGCCAAGAGACCCAGTACTTC
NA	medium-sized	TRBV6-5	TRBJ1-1	CASSGQMNTEAFF	TGTGCCAGCAGTGGACAGATGAACACTGAAGCTTTCTTT
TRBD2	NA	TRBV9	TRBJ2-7	CASSVAGGTYEQYF	TGTGCCAGCAGCGTAGCGGGAGGCACCTACGAGCAGTACTTC
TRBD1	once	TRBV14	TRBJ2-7	CASSQRTGAYEQYF	TGTGCCAGCAGCCAAAGGACAGGGGCTTACGAGCAGTACTTC
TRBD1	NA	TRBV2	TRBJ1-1	CASSLTGMNTEAFF	TGTGCCAGCAGCTTGACAGGGATGAACACTGAAGCTTTCTTT
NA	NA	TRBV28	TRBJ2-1	CASTRSVGRSYNEQFF	TGTGCCAGCACCCGCTCTGTGGGGCGGTCCTACAATGAGCAGTTCTTC
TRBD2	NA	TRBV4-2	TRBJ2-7	CASSQDPAGGSYEQYF	TGTGCCAGCAGCCAAGACCCAGCGGGAGGTTCATACGAGCAGTACTTC
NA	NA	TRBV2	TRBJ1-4	CASSELWAAPNEKLFF	TGTGCCAGCAGTGAATTGTGGGCCGCCCCTAATGAAAAACTGTTTTTT
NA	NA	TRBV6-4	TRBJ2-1	CASSDFGTSSYNEQFF	TGTGCCAGCAGTGACTTTGGGACAAGCTCCTACAATGAGCAGTTCTTC
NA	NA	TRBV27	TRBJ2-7	CASSPFRDFYEQYF	TGTGCCAGCAGTCCCTTCCGGGACTTCTACGAGCAGTACTTC
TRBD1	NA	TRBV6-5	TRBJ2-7	CASSVDRGGEQYF	TGTGCCAGCAGTGTAGACAGGGGAGGCGAGCAGTACTTC
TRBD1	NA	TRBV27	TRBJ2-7	CASSYNRGLDEQYF	TGTGCCAGCAGTTATAACAGGGGGCTTGACGAGCAGTACTTC
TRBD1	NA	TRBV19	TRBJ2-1	CASSPGGLYNEQFF	TGTGCCAGTAGTCCAGGGGGCCTCTACAATGAGCAGTTCTTC
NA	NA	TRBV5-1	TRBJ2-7	CASSLPSREQYF	TGCGCCAGCAGCTTGCCCAGTCGCGAGCAGTACTTC
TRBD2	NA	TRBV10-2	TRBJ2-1	CASSELAGGPEFSYNEQFF	TGCGCCAGCAGTGAGCTAGCGGGAGGGCCGGAGTTCTCCTACAATGAGCAGTTCTTC
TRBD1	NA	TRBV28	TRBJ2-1	CASSAPWQGAKSYNEQFF	TGTGCCAGCAGTGCCCCGTGGCAGGGGGCAAAATCCTACAATGAGCAGTTCTTC
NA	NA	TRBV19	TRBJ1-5	CASSIGDPNQPQHF	TGTGCCAGTAGTATAGGAGATCCGAATCAGCCCCAGCATTTT
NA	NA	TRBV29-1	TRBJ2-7	CSVPSTDYYEQYF	TGCAGCGTCCCCTCGACTGACTACTACGAGCAGTACTTC